The T cell receptor (beta chain) under discussion was sequenced for a study of cytomegalovirus exposure and HLA in healthy donors. Study-wide findings and caveats: Some TCR beta chains (more than 150 of them) were listed as cytomegalovirus-associated.

PCR amplification relied on 60 Vbeta primers (plus 13 Jbeta primers). Methods used by the authors: It was a later analysis that counted about 80 million unique TCR beta chains, of which approximately 9.9 million were shared. Libraries were prepared by immunoSEQ multiplex PCR; TCRdb keeps only in-frame clonotypes and omits some of them. The V and J calls and clone size come from that table; D and trimming were worked out from the DNA. The sample table sets out around 35,000 clones. As concerns this clone: As yet, its antigen is unknown.

Germline assignment: CDR1 LNHDA and CDR2 SQIVND (reference sequence). V lost 3 bases to trimming and J lost 7 bases; unmatched junction nucleotides: 24. The CDR3 consists of 21 residues. Sequencing was performed on PBMCs. This clonotype originated in a woman aged 40-49 years in good health and CMV-seropositive. The chain joins TRBV19 to TRBJ1-6, with 7 bases fitting TRBD1. CDR3 DNA sequence: TGTGCCAGTAGTATTTTAAGAAGAACTAGACAGGGAACGACAGCGAATTCACCCCTCCACTTT. Translating it yields CASSILRRTRQGTTANSPLHF.